This TCR beta chain was profiled in a study of regulatory T cells in long-lasting Graves disease. Study conclusions and caveats: Accuracy could have been hurt by small sample size.

A word on this clonotype: The antigen remains undetermined.

Construction of the TCR beta libraries employed iRepertoire HTBI primers in conjunction with Arm-PCR of CDR3 regions. TCRdb recomputed calls from the multiplex PCR reads with MiXCR, one row per CDR3 protein. This table holds hundreds of thousands of distinct CDR3 sequences, 15% to 20% found once. The time point denotes: newly diagnosed GD, antithyroid drugs for less than 3 months. PBMC RNA served as the TCR library source. With V trimmed by 2 bases and J by 11 bases, 7 bases remained unmatched. Per germline, CDR1 SQVTM and CDR2 ANQGSEA. The CDR3 consists of 12 residues. This sample was shared with a second study, whose subject was T cells in Graves' hyperthyroidism and ophthalmopathy. As reported in that work: TCR CDR3 regions were first amplified by RT-PCR with HTBI primers.

V usage is TRBV29-1 and J usage is TRBJ2-3, with 7 bases identical to TRBD2. Here the sequenced sample was peripheral blood mononuclear cells (PBMCs), taken at new diagnosis, from a patient treated with antithyroid drugs. The TCR was taken from a woman in her 30s with Graves disease. CDR3 coding DNA: TGCAGCGTTGAACTACCTCCGGGAGGGCAGTATTTT. Amino acids: CSVELPPGGQYF.